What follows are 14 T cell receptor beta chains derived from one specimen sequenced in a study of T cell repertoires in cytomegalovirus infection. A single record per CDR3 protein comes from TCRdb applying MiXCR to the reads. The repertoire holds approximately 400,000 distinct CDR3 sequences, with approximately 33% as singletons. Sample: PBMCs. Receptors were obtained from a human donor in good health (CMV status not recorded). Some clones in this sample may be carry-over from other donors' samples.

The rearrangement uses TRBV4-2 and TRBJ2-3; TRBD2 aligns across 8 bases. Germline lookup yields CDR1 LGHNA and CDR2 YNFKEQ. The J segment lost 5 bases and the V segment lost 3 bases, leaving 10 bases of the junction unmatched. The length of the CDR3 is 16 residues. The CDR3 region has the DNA TGTGCCAGCAGCCAGACGGGGGGGTTATGGGGAGATACGCAGTATTTT. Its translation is CASSQTGGLWGDTQYF.

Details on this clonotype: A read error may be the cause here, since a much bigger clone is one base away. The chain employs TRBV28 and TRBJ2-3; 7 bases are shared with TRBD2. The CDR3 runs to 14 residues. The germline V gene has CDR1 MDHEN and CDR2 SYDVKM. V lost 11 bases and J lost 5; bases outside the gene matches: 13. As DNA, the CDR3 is TGTGCCCGCACCTCCCCGGCGGGGGTAGATACGCAGTATTTT. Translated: CARTSPAGVDTQYF.

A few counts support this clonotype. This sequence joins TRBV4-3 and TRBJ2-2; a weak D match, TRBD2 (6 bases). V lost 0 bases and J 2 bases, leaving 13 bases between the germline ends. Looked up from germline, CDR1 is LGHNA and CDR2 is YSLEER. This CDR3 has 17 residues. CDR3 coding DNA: TGCGCCAGCAGCCAAGAAGTGTGGCGGGGAAACACCGGGGAGCTGTTTTTT. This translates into CASSQEVWRGNTGELFF.

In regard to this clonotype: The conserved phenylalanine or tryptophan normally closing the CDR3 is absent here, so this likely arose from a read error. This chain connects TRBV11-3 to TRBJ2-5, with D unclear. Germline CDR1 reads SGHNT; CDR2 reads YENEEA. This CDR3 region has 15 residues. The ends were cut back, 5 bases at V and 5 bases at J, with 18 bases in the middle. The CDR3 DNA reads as TGTGCCAGCAGCCTCCTAGGGTCCACTGGGGAGACCCAGTACTTA. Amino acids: CASSLLGSTGETQYL.

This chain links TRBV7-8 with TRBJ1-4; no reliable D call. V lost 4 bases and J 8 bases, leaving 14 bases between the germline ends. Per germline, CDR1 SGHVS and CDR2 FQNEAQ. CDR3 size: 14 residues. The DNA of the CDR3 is TGTGCCAGCAGCTCTGGCGGGGTGGACGAAAAACTGTTTTTT. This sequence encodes CASSSGGVDEKLFF.

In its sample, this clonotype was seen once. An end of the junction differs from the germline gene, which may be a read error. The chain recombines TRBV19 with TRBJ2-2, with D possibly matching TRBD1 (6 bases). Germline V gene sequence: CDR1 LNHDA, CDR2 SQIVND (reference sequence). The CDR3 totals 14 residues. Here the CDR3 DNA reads TGTGCCAGTTCTTTGGACAGTAGGCTCGGTGAGCTGGTTTTT. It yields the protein CASSLDSRLGELVF.

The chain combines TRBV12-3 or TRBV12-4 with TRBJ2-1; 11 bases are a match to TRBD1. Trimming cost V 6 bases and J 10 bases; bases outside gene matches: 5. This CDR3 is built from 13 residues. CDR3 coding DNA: TGTGCCAGCAGGGGGACAGGGGGACGGGAGCAGTTCTTC. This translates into CASRGTGGREQFF.

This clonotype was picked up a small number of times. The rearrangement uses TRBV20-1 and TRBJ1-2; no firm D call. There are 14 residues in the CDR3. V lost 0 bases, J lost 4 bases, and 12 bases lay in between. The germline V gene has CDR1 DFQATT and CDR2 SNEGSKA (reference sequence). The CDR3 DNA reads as TGCAGTGCTAGAGATCCCGGGCTTACCTATGGCTACACCTTC. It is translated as CSARDPGLTYGYTF.

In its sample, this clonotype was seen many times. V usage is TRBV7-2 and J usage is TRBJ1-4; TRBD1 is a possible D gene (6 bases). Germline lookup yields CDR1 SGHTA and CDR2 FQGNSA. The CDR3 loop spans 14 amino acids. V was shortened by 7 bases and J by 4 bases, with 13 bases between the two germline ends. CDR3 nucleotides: TGTGCCAGCACTCGGGGGCAGCTTAATGAAAAACTGTTTTTT. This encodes CASTRGQLNEKLFF.

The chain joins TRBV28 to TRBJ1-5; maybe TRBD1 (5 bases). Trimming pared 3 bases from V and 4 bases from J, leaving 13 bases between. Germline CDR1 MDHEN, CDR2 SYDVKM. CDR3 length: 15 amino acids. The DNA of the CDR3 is TGTGCCAGCAGTTTTGGGGCAGGGAGAAATCAGCCCCAGCATTTT. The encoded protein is CASSFGAGRNQPQHF.

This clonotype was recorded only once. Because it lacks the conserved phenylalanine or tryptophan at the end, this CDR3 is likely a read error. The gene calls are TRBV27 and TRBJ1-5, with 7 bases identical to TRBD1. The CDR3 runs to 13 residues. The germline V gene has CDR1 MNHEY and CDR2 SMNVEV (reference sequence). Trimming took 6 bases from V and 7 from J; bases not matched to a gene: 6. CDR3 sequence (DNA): TGTGCCAGCAGACAGGGGTTCCGGCAGCCCCAGCATTTG. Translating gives CASRQGFRQPQHL.

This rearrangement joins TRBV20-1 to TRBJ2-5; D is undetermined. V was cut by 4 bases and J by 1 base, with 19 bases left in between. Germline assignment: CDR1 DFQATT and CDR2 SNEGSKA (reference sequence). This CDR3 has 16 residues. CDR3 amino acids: CSATLGRLYVQETQYF. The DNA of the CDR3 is TGCAGTGCTACACTTGGACGCCTTTATGTCCAAGAGACCCAGTACTTC.

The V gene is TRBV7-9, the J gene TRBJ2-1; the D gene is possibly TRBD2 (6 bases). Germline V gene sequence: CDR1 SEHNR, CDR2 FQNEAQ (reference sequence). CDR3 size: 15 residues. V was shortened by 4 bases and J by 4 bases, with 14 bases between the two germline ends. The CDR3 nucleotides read TGTGCCAGCAGCTCCGGACTACTTCCTTACAATGAGCAGTTCTTC. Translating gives CASSSGLLPYNEQFF.

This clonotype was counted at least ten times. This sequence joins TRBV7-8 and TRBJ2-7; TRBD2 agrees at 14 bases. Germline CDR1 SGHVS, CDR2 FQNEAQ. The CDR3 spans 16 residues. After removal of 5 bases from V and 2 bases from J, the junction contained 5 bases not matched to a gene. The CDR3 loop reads CASSPGLAGGPYEQYF. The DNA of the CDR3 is TGTGCCAGCAGCCCAGGACTAGCGGGGGGACCCTACGAGCAGTACTTC. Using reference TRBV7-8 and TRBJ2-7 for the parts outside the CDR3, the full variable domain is GAGVSQSPRYKVAKRGQDVALRCDPISGHVSLFWYQQALGQGPEFLTYFQNEAQLDKSGLPSDRFFAERPEGSVSTLKIQRTQQEDSAVYLCASSPGLAGGPYEQYFGPGTRLTVT.